These 20 T cell receptor beta chains originate from one sample sequenced in a study of control samples from healthy donors and cancer patients. This table comes from immunoSEQ multiplex PCR, and its TCRdb copy is limited to in-frame clones, with some not included. Of almost 90,000 clones detected, more than 75% appear once; the ten largest clones hold 20% to 25%. What was sequenced was blood. Receptors originate from a man aged 25-45 years in good health.

The V call is TRBV7-8, the J call TRBJ2-5; D tentatively reads TRBD1 or TRBD2 (5 bases each). Germline CDR1 is SGHVS and CDR2 is FQNEAQ. This CDR3 has 14 residues. V lost 4 bases, J lost 2 bases, and 11 bases lay in between. The CDR3 loop is CASSYGTDQETQYF. The CDR3 region has the DNA TGTGCCAGCAGCTACGGGACGGATCAAGAGACCCAGTACTTC.

V and J are TRBV12-5 and TRBJ1-2, with 12 bases matching TRBD1. Per the germline V gene, CDR1 is LGHNT and CDR2 is FRNRAP. The CDR3 contains 16 residues. After removal of 3 bases from V and 4 bases from J, the junction contained 6 bases not matched to a gene. The CDR3 DNA reads as TGTGCTAGTGGTTTTTCCGGGACAGGGGGCATCTATGGCTACACCTTC. Protein: CASGFSGTGGIYGYTF.

This chain links TRBV29-1 with TRBJ1-1, with TRBD1 identical over 7 bases. Germline values: CDR1 SQVTM, CDR2 ANQGSEA. The CDR3 consists of 15 residues. Trimming took 7 bases from V and 9 from J; bases not matched to a gene: 20. The CDR3 region has the DNA TGCAGCGCCTCCCGCTTCACAGGGGTGGATTTACAAGCTTTCTTT. It specifies CSASRFTGVDLQAFF. Using reference TRBV29-1 and TRBJ1-1 for the parts outside the CDR3, the full variable domain is SAVISQKPSRDICQRGTSLTIQCQVDSQVTMMFWYRQQPGQSLTLIATANQGSEATYESGFVIDKFPISRPNLTFSTLTVSNMSPEDSSIYLCSASRFTGVDLQAFFGQGTRLTVV.

The rearrangement joins TRBV24-1 to TRBJ2-5; 8 positions agree with TRBD2. Germline lookup yields CDR1 KGHDR and CDR2 SFDVKD. J was trimmed by 0 bases and V by 1 base; bases with no gene match: 6. This CDR3 region has 17 residues. In DNA, the CDR3 is TGTGCCACCAGTGATTTAGCGGGGGAGACCCACCAAGAGACCCAGTACTTC. Translation: CATSDLAGETHQETQYF.

This clone appeared a single time. CDR3 protein: CASSLVSGAITGELFF. DNA of the CDR3: TGTGCCAGCAGCTTAGTATCGGGGGCTATAACCGGGGAGCTGTTTTTT. The chain employs TRBV7-9 and TRBJ2-2; the D gene could be TRBD1 or TRBD2 (6 bases each). The ends were cut back, 1 base at V and 5 bases at J, with 14 bases in the middle. The CDR3 is 16 amino acids. Germline CDR1 reads SEHNR; CDR2 reads FQNEAQ (reference sequence).

CDR3 DNA: TGTGCCAGCAGCTTGGGGATTGAGGGGAATGGCTACACCTTC. Translated, it gives CASSLGIEGNGYTF. This chain uses TRBV5-5 with TRBJ1-2; D is possibly TRBD1 (5 bases). This CDR3 is built from 14 residues. V dropped 0 bases and J dropped 6 bases, with 12 bases sitting between them. CDR1 is SGHKS, CDR2 YYEKEE, per germline (reference sequence).

The chain carries TRBV5-1 and TRBJ2-5, with D hard to call. This CDR3 region has 16 residues. The germline V gene encodes CDR1 SGHRS and CDR2 YFSETQ. The V end was cut by 0 bases, the J end by 0 bases, with 12 bases between. CDR3 sequence (DNA): TGCGCCAGCAGCTTGGCCGTGAACCCGTACCAAGAGACCCAGTACTTC. Amino acid sequence: CASSLAVNPYQETQYF. Based on the CDR3 plus reference TRBV5-1 and TRBJ2-5, the full variable domain is KAGVTQTPRYLIKTRGQQVTLSCSPISGHRSVSWYQQTPGQGLQFLFEYFSETQRNKGNFPGRFSGRQFSNSRSEMNVSTLELGDSALYLCASSLAVNPYQETQYFGPGTRLLVL.

The chain joins TRBV5-6 to TRBJ1-1; D is ambiguous. This CDR3 spans 15 amino acids. Trimming stripped 1 base from V and 1 base from J, with 11 bases between. The germline V gene has CDR1 SGHDT and CDR2 YYEEEE. CDR3 coding DNA: TGTGCCAGCAGCTTGATCAGCATGGGGAACACTGAAGCTTTCTTT. Protein sequence: CASSLISMGNTEAFF.

CDR3 in DNA: TGTGCCACCAGTGATTCCAGGATAGCGAACACCGGGGAGCTGTTTTTT. Translated, it gives CATSDSRIANTGELFF. The chain employs TRBV24-1 and TRBJ2-2; D uncertain. Trimming shortened V by 2 bases and J by 0 bases, and 9 bases separated the two germline ends. CDR1 and CDR2 (germline): KGHDR, SFDVKD. The CDR3 runs 16 residues.

The V gene is TRBV9, the J gene TRBJ1-1; D possibly corresponds to TRBD1 (6 bases). V was shortened by 3 bases and J by 5 bases, with 17 bases between the two germline ends. CDR3 size: 15 residues. The germline gives CDR1 SGDLS, CDR2 YYNGEE. The DNA of the CDR3 is TGTGCCAGCAGCGGAAGCACAGGGAAGTTGACTGAAGCTTTCTTT. It translates to CASSGSTGKLTEAFF.

The count of this clone is one. The V gene is TRBV7-3, the J gene TRBJ2-3; 10 bases are a match to TRBD2. Germline V gene sequence: CDR1 SGHTA, CDR2 FQGTGA. CDR3 length equals 18 residues. J was trimmed by 5 bases and V by 1 base; bases with no gene match: 12. CDR3 DNA: TGTGCCAGCAGCTTAAGACCCTTTAGCGGGGGGCAGAGAGATACGCAGTATTTT. Translation gives CASSLRPFSGGQRDTQYF.

This CDR3 is CASGQGSSGNTIYF. The CDR3 DNA reads TGTGCCAGCGGACAGGGGTCATCTGGAAACACCATATATTTT. This chain uses TRBV2 with TRBJ1-3; 9 nucleotides agree with TRBD1. Unmatched junction bases numbered 3, after V lost 8 bases and J lost 1 base. Germline loops: CDR1 SNHLY, CDR2 FYNNEI. The CDR3 extends over 14 amino acids.

This rearrangement joins TRBV4-1 to TRBJ2-5, with 10 bases fitting TRBD2. The germline CDR1 and CDR2 sequences are MGHRA and YSYEKL. The trim removed 0 bases at V and 4 bases at J, leaving 11 bases unmatched. This CDR3 spans 18 amino acids. CDR3 region: CASSQERSAGGPGETQYF. Here the CDR3 DNA reads TGCGCCAGCAGCCAAGAGAGGTCAGCGGGGGGGCCTGGAGAGACCCAGTACTTC.

The chain recombines TRBV18 with TRBJ2-5; TRBD1 agrees at 7 bases. Trimming cost V 6 bases and J 14 bases; bases outside gene matches: 15. The CDR3 has 13 amino acids. Germline assignment: CDR1 KGHSH and CDR2 LQKENI. The CDR3 sequence is CASSPTRDSGGYF. CDR3 DNA sequence: TGTGCCAGCTCCCCTACTCGGGACAGTGGGGGCTACTTC.

The rearrangement joins TRBV27 to TRBJ2-3; no reliable D call. CDR3 size: 13 residues. Trimming left V 3 bases short and J 4 bases short, with 8 bases between. In germline, CDR1 is MNHEY, CDR2 SMNVEV (reference sequence). The CDR3 loop reads CASSLVWADTQYF. The CDR3 DNA sequence: TGTGCCAGCAGTTTGGTTTGGGCAGATACGCAGTATTTT.

This chain joins TRBV9 and TRBJ1-2, with 7 bases identical to TRBD1. Germline trimming cut 0 bases from V and 4 bases from J; bases unmatched to any gene: 0. The CDR3 has 13 residues. From germline, CDR1 is SGDLS and CDR2 YYNGEE. CDR3 in amino acids: CASSVAGGYGYTF. The DNA of the CDR3 is TGTGCCAGCAGCGTAGCAGGGGGCTATGGCTACACCTTC.

The J gene is TRBJ2-1, the V gene TRBV30; D uncertain. V was pared by 0 bases and J by 10 bases, with 10 bases between. CDR3 length: 12 amino acids. Germline V gives CDR1 GTSNPN, CDR2 SVGIG (reference sequence). CDR3 protein: CAWSVLGQEQFF. The CDR3 bases are TGTGCCTGGAGTGTCCTCGGTCAAGAGCAGTTCTTC.

Turning to this clone: One junction end disagrees with the germline gene, perhaps due to a read error. The chain links TRBV29-1 to TRBJ1-5, with D possibly matching TRBD1 (5 bases). The CDR3 has 16 amino acids. CDR1 SQVTM and CDR2 ANQGSEA come from the germline V gene. CDR3 amino acids: CSVKEGNPYSNQPQHF. Here the CDR3 DNA reads TGCAGCGTTAAAGAGGGGAACCCTTATAGCAATCAGCCCCAGCATTTT. The full variable domain, with the rest looked up from reference TRBV29-1 and TRBJ1-5, is SAVISQKPSRDICQRGTSLTIQCQVDSQVTMMFWYRQQPGQSLTLIATANQGSEATYESGFVIDKFPISRPNLTFSTLTVSNMSPEDSSIYLCSVKEGNPYSNQPQHFGDGTRLSIL.

The V gene is TRBV9, the J gene TRBJ2-5, with unresolved D. The CDR3 loop spans 13 amino acids. Germline lookup yields CDR1 SGDLS and CDR2 YYNGEE. V lost 2 bases and J 3 bases, leaving 8 bases between the germline ends. The CDR3 loop is CASSVDPKETQYF. CDR3 sequence (DNA): TGTGCCAGCAGCGTTGACCCCAAAGAGACCCAGTACTTC.

The rearrangement links TRBV18 to TRBJ1-6; D unclear. This CDR3 is built from 16 residues. V gave up 4 bases and J gave up 7 bases, with 17 bases separating them. CDR1 is KGHSH, CDR2 LQKENI, per germline. CDR3 coding DNA: TGTGCCAGCTCACTCCTGGGAGAGGTGAGGAATTCACCCCTCCACTTT. It translates to CASSLLGEVRNSPLHF.